These 21 T cell receptor beta chains share one sample of origin, sequenced in a study of blood T cell repertoires in COVID-19. The assay was immunoSEQ multiplex PCR, and TCRdb's table has in-frame clones only and misses some. The sample records about 210,000 clones, around 85% being singletons. The specimen sequenced was peripheral blood. These receptors were collected from a woman between 65 and 79 years old with acute or convalescent COVID-19.

The chain employs TRBV28 and TRBJ1-2; 7 bases are a match to TRBD1. The CDR3 runs 15 residues. The V and J ends lost 6 bases and 5 bases, in that order; junction bases with no gene match: 12. Germline V gene sequence: CDR1 MDHEN, CDR2 SYDVKM. The CDR3 spells CASSPGGTSGYGYTF. The CDR3 coding sequence is TGTGCCAGCAGCCCAGGGGGTACGTCCGGGTATGGCTACACCTTC.

V gene TRBV5-1 combines with J gene TRBJ1-3; TRBD1 might be the D (6 bases). This CDR3 comprises 15 residues. Looked up from germline, CDR1 is SGHRS and CDR2 is YFSETQ. Trimming cost V 0 bases and J 4 bases, with 11 bases left between them. The DNA of the CDR3 is TGCGCCAGCAGCTTGGCAGGGGCGGCAGGAAACACCATATATTTT. Translating it yields CASSLAGAAGNTIYF.

The rearrangement links TRBV5-1 to TRBJ2-7; perhaps TRBD2 as D (6 bases). The CDR3 loop spans 13 amino acids. The germline V and J ends were trimmed by 3 bases and 2 bases, with 9 bases remaining between them. From germline, CDR1 is SGHRS and CDR2 YFSETQ. CDR3: CASSSEGAYEQYF. In DNA, the CDR3 is TGCGCCAGCAGCTCGGAGGGCGCCTACGAGCAGTACTTC.

The genes are TRBV20-1 and TRBJ2-1, with 7 bases identical to TRBD2. With 5 bases clipped from V and 13 bases from J, the junction kept 8 bases outside the gene matches. The germline CDR1 and CDR2 sequences are DFQATT and SNEGSKA (reference sequence). The CDR3 extends over 11 amino acids. The CDR3 DNA is TGCAGTGCTCCGTGGAGGGAGGGCCAGTTCTTC. Translating it yields CSAPWREGQFF.

The chain carries TRBV14 and TRBJ1-1; 7 bases line up with TRBD1. J gave up 2 bases and V 2 bases, and 8 bases lay outside the gene matches. CDR1 is SGHDN, CDR2 FVKESK, per germline. CDR3 length equals 16 residues. This CDR3 is CASSQRKGQRNTEAFF. DNA of the CDR3: TGTGCCAGCAGCCAACGGAAGGGACAGCGAAACACTGAAGCTTTCTTT.

The chain has TRBV27 and TRBJ1-5; D gene ambiguous. Germline loops: CDR1 MNHEY, CDR2 SMNVEV (reference sequence). The germline V and J ends were trimmed by 4 bases and 4 bases, with 5 bases remaining between them. This CDR3 contains 12 residues. CDR3 sequence: CASSSLNQPQHF. The CDR3 DNA follows: TGTGCCAGCAGTTCTTTAAATCAGCCCCAGCATTTT.

This chain joins TRBV5-5 and TRBJ2-5; possible D gene TRBD1, 5 bases. Trimming left V 6 bases short and J 0 bases short, with 12 bases between. CDR3 size: 14 residues. Looked up from germline, CDR1 is SGHKS and CDR2 is YYEKEE (reference sequence). The CDR3 protein is CASTVRANQETQYF. Written as DNA, the CDR3 is TGTGCCAGCACCGTCAGGGCCAACCAAGAGACCCAGTACTTC.

This clone showed up just a few times. The V gene is TRBV7-3, the J gene TRBJ1-1, with D uncertain. The germline gives CDR1 SGHTA, CDR2 FQGTGA. Deletions cut 2 bases from V and 1 base from J, with 8 bases between. The CDR3 is 14 amino acids. CDR3 residues: CASSLFAENTEAFF. DNA of the CDR3: TGTGCCAGCAGCTTATTCGCGGAGAACACTGAAGCTTTCTTT.

The chain employs TRBV6-2 or TRBV6-3 and TRBJ2-7; 13 positions match TRBD2. Germline V gene lookup returns CDR1 MNHEY and CDR2 SVGEGT. The CDR3 is 20 residues long. V shed 2 bases, J shed 0 bases, and the junction held 13 bases outside the gene matches. CDR3 protein: CASSYPSWTSGSQYSYEQYF. In DNA, the CDR3 is TGTGCCAGCAGTTACCCTAGCTGGACTAGCGGGAGTCAGTACTCCTACGAGCAGTACTTC.

This clone was recorded once. V and J are TRBV6-5 and TRBJ2-7, with 9 bases fitting TRBD1. V gave up 5 bases and J gave up 7 bases; unmatched junction bases: 12. This CDR3 contains 15 residues. The germline V gene has CDR1 MNHEY and CDR2 SVGAGI. The CDR3, as DNA: TGTGCCAGCAGTCCTCGGGGACAGGGCCTTCCGGAGCAGTACTTC. Encoded protein: CASSPRGQGLPEQYF.

This sequence joins TRBV28 and TRBJ2-5; weak D call: TRBD2 (7 bases). Trimming shortened V by 11 bases and J by 5 bases, and 24 bases separated the two germline ends. Germline V gene data show CDR1 as MDHEN and CDR2 as SYDVKM. The CDR3 has 15 amino acids. The CDR3 DNA sequence: TGTGCCCGCCCGTGGTGGGGGGGCGCTCGGGAGACCCAGTACTTC. Residues: CARPWWGGARETQYF.

The rearrangement joins TRBV5-1 to TRBJ2-5; D is possibly TRBD1 (5 bases). The CDR3 is 14 residues long. The germline V gene has CDR1 SGHRS and CDR2 YFSETQ. V lost 1 base to trimming and J lost 6 bases, with 13 bases between them. CDR3 nucleotides: TGCGCCAGCAGCTTGACAGGAAATGGAAAGACCCAGTACTTC. Protein product: CASSLTGNGKTQYF.

The V gene is TRBV10-3, the J gene TRBJ1-3; weak D call: TRBD1 (6 bases). CDR1 and CDR2 from the germline V gene are ENHRY and SYGVKD. The CDR3 totals 15 residues. Trimming took off 6 bases at V and 2 bases at J, with 14 bases between the two ends. CDR3 loop: CAIREQGIAGNTIYF. CDR3 nucleotide sequence: TGTGCCATCAGGGAACAGGGAATAGCTGGAAACACCATATATTTT.

J is TRBJ2-1 and V is TRBV10-1; TRBD1 agrees at 9 bases. Germline values: CDR1 WNHNN, CDR2 SYGVQD (reference sequence). CDR3 length: 17 residues. Germline trimming cut 3 bases from V and 3 bases from J; bases unmatched to any gene: 9. This CDR3 reads CASSDGQGIGNYNEQFF. DNA of the CDR3: TGCGCCAGCAGTGACGGACAGGGGATTGGGAACTACAATGAGCAGTTCTTC.

This clone was recorded only once. The CDR3 sequence: CSVEWELGMNTEAFF. In nucleotides, the CDR3 is TGCAGCGTTGAATGGGAGCTGGGGATGAACACTGAAGCTTTCTTT. This chain joins TRBV29-1 and TRBJ1-1; D not certain. The CDR3 covers 15 residues. Trimming took 2 bases from V and 0 from J, leaving 13 bases between them. Germline lookup yields CDR1 SQVTM and CDR2 ANQGSEA.

The J gene is TRBJ2-2, the V gene TRBV11-3, with a weak D call TRBD2 (6 bases). The V and J ends lost 5 bases and 4 bases respectively, with 14 bases between them. Germline V gene sequence: CDR1 SGHNT, CDR2 YENEEA. The CDR3 consists of 15 residues. CDR3 protein: CASSLLAAGTGELFF. As DNA, the CDR3 is TGTGCCAGCAGCCTTTTAGCGGCTGGCACCGGGGAGCTGTTTTTT.

The chain links TRBV15 to TRBJ1-2, with D possibly being TRBD1 (6 bases). Germline CDR1 is LNHNV and CDR2 is YYDKDF (reference sequence). The CDR3 is 19 residues long. V was shortened by 0 bases and J by 2 bases, with 22 bases between the two germline ends. This CDR3 is CATSRDLRPRGATNYGYTF. CDR3 sequence (DNA): TGTGCCACCAGCAGAGATCTACGGCCCAGGGGCGCCACGAACTATGGCTACACCTTC.

The V gene is TRBV2, the J gene TRBJ2-7; TRBD1 matches 7 bases. Germline CDR1 is SNHLY and CDR2 is FYNNEI. The CDR3 extends over 15 amino acids. Unmatched junction bases numbered 5, after V lost 2 bases and J lost 1 base. The CDR3 is CASSENRGRSYEQYF. CDR3 sequence (DNA): TGTGCCAGCAGTGAAAACAGGGGAAGGTCCTACGAGCAGTACTTC.

A note on this clone: The same CDR3 arises from other DNA sequences in this sample as well. The chain couples TRBV15 to TRBJ2-7; 11 bases line up with TRBD2. The germline V gene has CDR1 LNHNV and CDR2 YYDKDF (reference sequence). The CDR3 contains 17 residues. With V trimmed by 3 bases and J by 3 bases, 10 bases remained unmatched. The CDR3 spells CATSRDGPGLAVYEQYF. In nucleotides, the CDR3 is TGTGCCACCAGCAGGGATGGGCCGGGACTAGCGGTCTACGAGCAGTACTTC. The complete variable domain, with remaining parts taken from reference TRBV15 and TRBJ2-7, reads DAMVIQNPRYQVTQFGKPVTLSCSQTLNHNVMYWYQQKSSQAPKLLFHYYDKDFNNEADTPDNFQSRRPNTSFCFLDIRSPGLGDTAMYLCATSRDGPGLAVYEQYFGPGTRLTVT.

CDR3 nucleotide sequence: TGCAGCGTTGAGACAGTGAACTATGGCTACACCTTC. Translation: CSVETVNYGYTF. The V and J genes are TRBV29-1 and TRBJ1-2; D is possibly TRBD1 (5 bases). Trimming removed 3 bases from V and 2 bases from J, with 7 bases in between. The CDR3 sequence is 12 residues long. The germline V gene has CDR1 SQVTM and CDR2 ANQGSEA. The full variable domain, completed using reference TRBV29-1 and TRBJ1-2, is SAVISQKPSRDICQRGTSLTIQCQVDSQVTMMFWYRQQPGQSLTLIATANQGSEATYESGFVIDKFPISRPNLTFSTLTVSNMSPEDSSIYLCSVETVNYGYTFGSGTRLTVV.

The J gene is TRBJ2-7, the V gene TRBV7-9; 7 positions agree with TRBD2. This CDR3 has 13 amino acids. With 7 bases clipped from V and 1 base from J, the junction kept 4 bases outside the gene matches. Looked up from germline, CDR1 is SEHNR and CDR2 is FQNEAQ (reference sequence). DNA for the CDR3: TGTGCCAGCAAAACTAGCGCGTCCTACGAGCAGTACTTC. It is translated as CASKTSASYEQYF.